Listed below are T cell receptor beta chains from one sample, sequenced in a study of cytomegalovirus exposure and HLA in healthy donors. Generated by immunoSEQ multiplex PCR, the TCRdb table keeps only in-frame clones and is missing some. The table includes about 200,000 clones, 82% detected once. The sample taken for sequencing was PBMCs. The origin of the receptors is a woman aged 50 to 65 in good health and CMV-seropositive. The CDR3 runs from the conserved cysteine through the conserved F or W. D genes are given only for firm matches. The size field is filled for only some rows; it gives once, few, many or a size class.

>once|TRBJ2-7|.|TRBV7-9
TGTTCCAGCAGCTATCAGAGGGTCGACGGGCCAGTCTTGTACGAGCAGTACTTC
CSSSYQRVDGPVLYEQYF
>once|TRBJ2-7|TRBD2|TRBV6-1
TGTGCCAGCACTATGGGACTAGCGGGGTACGAGCAGTACTTC
CASTMGLAGYEQYF
>once|TRBJ2-5|.|TRBV19
TGTGCCAGTACCGACAGGCAAGAGACCCAGTACTTC
CASTDRQETQYF
>few|TRBJ1-6|TRBD1|TRBV28
TGTGCCAGCACGACAGGGGCTTCGTCACCCCTCCACTTT
CASTTGASSPLHF
>.|TRBJ1-1|.|TRBV7-9
TGTTCCAGCAGCTTCTTTGGACAGAACACTGAAGCTTTCTTT
CSSSFFGQNTEAFF
>.|TRBJ2-3|TRBD2|TRBV2
TGTGCCAGCAGGGGACTAGCGGGAAGGCCGTCGGGGGATACGCAGTATTTT
CASRGLAGRPSGDTQYF
>.|TRBJ2-5|TRBD2|TRBV27
TGTGCCAGCAGTTTAAGGACTAGAGAGACCCAGTACTTC
CASSLRTRETQYF
>.|TRBJ1-5|.|TRBV28
TGTGCCAGCAGTTTTTGGAACCGGGACATCTCGAGCAATCAGCCCCAGCATTTT
CASSFWNRDISSNQPQHF
>.|TRBJ2-2|.|TRBV30
TGTGCCGGGGGACTTCACACCGGGGAGCTGTTTTTT
CAGGLHTGELFF
>few|TRBJ2-7|TRBD2|TRBV5-1
TGCGCCAGCAGCCTTGGCGGCGGGGGGGTGGCTTACGAGCAGTACTTC
CASSLGGGGVAYEQYF
>once|TRBJ1-3|.|TRBV9
TGTGCCAGCAGCGGAAATACAGGGAACGCTGGAAACACCATATATTTT
CASSGNTGNAGNTIYF
>.|TRBJ2-5|TRBD2|TRBV5-1
TGCGCCAGCAGCTTCCAGACTAGCGGGGAAGAGACCCAGTACTTC
CASSFQTSGEETQYF
>.|TRBJ2-3|.|TRBV4-2
TGTGCCAGCAGCCAAAGTGATAAGGGGCTCAGTACAGATACGCAGTATTTT
CASSQSDKGLSTDTQYF
>few|TRBJ1-5|.|TRBV28
TGTGCCAGCAGTCCAGGACACCCCAATCAGCCCCAGCATTTT
CASSPGHPNQPQHF
>.|TRBJ2-5|.|TRBV21-1
TGTGCCAGCAGCAAAGTTGGGGGCGGGGAGACCCAGTACTTC
CASSKVGGGETQYF
>.|TRBJ2-1|.|TRBV11-2
TGTGCCAGCAGCCTAGGTAGACAGAGCAATGAGCAGTTCTTC
CASSLGRQSNEQFF
>once|TRBJ2-2|TRBD1|TRBV7-3
TGTGCCAGCAGCCGGGACAGGGTGGGTGGGGAGCTGTTTTTT
CASSRDRVGGELFF
>once|TRBJ2-1|TRBD2|TRBV29-1
TGCAGCGTTGAGGGCGGGAGGGCCAATGAGCAGTTCTTC
CSVEGGRANEQFF
>.|TRBJ1-4|.|TRBV7-8
TGTGCCAGCAGCTGGGGGGGGAATGAAAAACTGTTTTTT
CASSWGGNEKLFF
>.|TRBJ1-1|.|TRBV28
TGTGCCAGCAGTCCCCCGAGCAGGGGTGAAGCTTTCTTT
CASSPPSRGEAFF
>few|TRBJ2-1|.|TRBV28
TGTGCCAGCGTTTACCCTAGGGGTGAGCAGTTCTTC
CASVYPRGEQFF
>.|TRBJ1-2|TRBD1|TRBV5-4
TGTGCCAGCAGCCCCCCGGGACAGAACTATGGCTACACCTTC
CASSPPGQNYGYTF
>few|TRBJ1-6|TRBD1|TRBV28
TGTGCCAGCAGTTTAGGGCCAGGGGGCAATTCACCCCTCCACTTT
CASSLGPGGNSPLHF
>.|TRBJ1-1|TRBD1|TRBV28
TGTGCCAGCAGTCCGGGACAGGGAAGCACTGAAGCTTTCTTT
CASSPGQGSTEAFF
>once|TRBJ2-1|TRBD2|TRBV5-1
TGCGCCAGCAGCCGGGCTAGCGGAAGCTCCTACAATGAGCAGTTCTTC
CASSRASGSSYNEQFF
>few|TRBJ1-2|TRBD1|TRBV7-8
TGTGCCAGCAGCTTAGCCCAGGACAGGGTCGATGGCTACACCTTC
CASSLAQDRVDGYTF
>.|TRBJ1-5|.|TRBV28
TGTGCCAGCAGTTTATATGAGGGAAGACAGCCCCAGCATTTT
CASSLYEGRQPQHF
>few|TRBJ2-1|TRBD1|TRBV14
TGTGCCAGCAGACAAACGGGACAGGGGGCTTTCAGCTCCTACAATGAGCAGTTCTTC
CASRQTGQGAFSSYNEQFF
>once|TRBJ2-7|TRBD1|TRBV7-2
TGTGCCAGCAGCTTACAGGGGGCTAGCTCCTACGAGCAGTACTTC
CASSLQGASSYEQYF
>.|TRBJ2-5|TRBD2|TRBV25-1
TGTGCCAGCAGCCAACGGCAAGCGGGAGGGTCGGAGACCCAGTACTTC
CASSQRQAGGSETQYF
>.|TRBJ1-5|TRBD1|TRBV7-2
TGTGCCAGCAGCTCTACCACAGGGGGCGTGCAGCCCCAGCATTTT
CASSSTTGGVQPQHF
>.|TRBJ1-2|TRBD1|TRBV7-9
TGTGCCAGCAGCTCCCAAGGGACAGCTGGCTACACCTTC
CASSSQGTAGYTF
>.|TRBJ2-5|.|TRBV6-6
TGTGCCAGCAGCCGCCGAGAAGAGACCCAGTACTTC
CASSRREETQYF
>.|TRBJ1-6|.|TRBV7-2
TGTGCCAGCAGCTTAGAATGGACTCCTCGCTATAATTCACCCCTCCACTTT
CASSLEWTPRYNSPLHF
>.|TRBJ2-7|.|TRBV6-5
TGTGCCAGCAGGAGTTACGTCTACGAGCAGTACTTC
CASRSYVYEQYF
>.|TRBJ2-1|TRBD2|TRBV11-3
TGTGCCAGCAGCTTGCGTTCTAGCGGACTTTACAATGAGCAGTTCTTC
CASSLRSSGLYNEQFF
>.|TRBJ1-4|.|TRBV29-1
TGCAGCGTTGATATCGGCGGCGAAAAACTGTTTTTT
CSVDIGGEKLFF
>.|TRBJ1-4|.|TRBV28
TGTGCCAGCAGTCCTGCAGGGCTAACTAATGAAAAACTGTTTTTT
CASSPAGLTNEKLFF
>.|TRBJ2-5|TRBD1|TRBV7-9
TGTGCCAGCAGCCCATACCTTAGGACAGGGGGAGGAAAAGAGACCCAGTACTTC
CASSPYLRTGGGKETQYF
>few|TRBJ1-3|.|TRBV11-2
TGTGCCAGCAGCTTAGGGTTCGGAGGGGACACCATATATTTT
CASSLGFGGDTIYF
>.|TRBJ2-1|.|TRBV9
TGTGCCAGCAGCGCCGACTTGGTCAATGAGCAGTTCTTC
CASSADLVNEQFF
>.|TRBJ2-7|TRBD1|TRBV5-4
TGTGCCAGCAGCTTGGGATCGGGACAGGGGGGCGACGAGCAGTACTTC
CASSLGSGQGGDEQYF
>.|TRBJ2-1|TRBD2|TRBV28
TGTGCCAGCAGTCCGATTCCGGGACTAGCGGGAGTCAATGAGCAGTTCTTC
CASSPIPGLAGVNEQFF
>.|TRBJ2-7|TRBD1|TRBV5-1
TGTGCCAGCAGCTTGGGACAGGTCTCCTACGAGCAGTACTTC
CASSLGQVSYEQYF
>.|TRBJ1-1|.|TRBV6-1
TGTGCCAGCACTGCGAGGGACACCTTGAACACTGAAGCTTTCTTT
CASTARDTLNTEAFF
>few|TRBJ2-7|TRBD2|TRBV7-2
TGTGCCAGCAGCTTTAAACTAGCGGGGGCCAGAGGGTGGGAGCAGTACTTC
CASSFKLAGARGWEQYF
>.|TRBJ2-3|.|TRBV10-2
TGCGCCACCATGGGTCTAGCTTGGCGGGCAGGTACAGATACGCAGTATTTT
CATMGLAWRAGTDTQYF
>.|TRBJ2-7|.|TRBV11-2
TGTGCCAGCAGACATCGAACCTACGAGCAGTACTTC
CASRHRTYEQYF
>.|TRBJ2-4|TRBD1|TRBV18
TGTGCCAGCTCACCGTGGGGACAGGCTTCAGCCAAAAACATTCAGTACTTC
CASSPWGQASAKNIQYF
>.|TRBJ2-7|.|TRBV29-1
TGCAGCGTTGAGGAGGACGAGCAGTACTTC
CSVEEDEQYF
>.|TRBJ1-6|.|TRBV19
TGTGCCAGTAGTACACAGGGAATCTATAATTCACCCCTCCACTTT
CASSTQGIYNSPLHF
>.|TRBJ2-4|.|TRBV10-3
TGTGCCATCAGTGAGAAAGAGTCGACCGCACCCGGGAGAAACATTCAGTACTTC
CAISEKESTAPGRNIQYF
>.|TRBJ2-2|TRBD2|TRBV11-2
TGTGCCAGCAGCTTAGGGCTAGCGGGCGCGAACACCGGGGAGCTGTTTTTT
CASSLGLAGANTGELFF
>few|TRBJ2-5|TRBD2|TRBV7-2
TGTGCCAGCAGCCAGCGGGGGGATAAAGAGACCCAGTACTTC
CASSQRGDKETQYF
>.|TRBJ1-2|.|TRBV28
TGTGCCAGCAGAGAAGGGACACCTGACCCTAACTATGGCTACACCTTC
CASREGTPDPNYGYTF
>.|TRBJ2-1|.|TRBV7-9
TGTGCCAGCAGCTTAGGGTTCCAGGGACACTCCGAGCAGTTCTTC
CASSLGFQGHSEQFF
>.|TRBJ2-3|.|TRBV5-6
TGTGCCAGCAGCTTGGCCGGTGGTATCCCAGATACGCAGTATTTT
CASSLAGGIPDTQYF
>.|TRBJ2-7|.|TRBV6-1
TGTGCCAGCAGTGAAGCCACAGGCACTACCTCCTACGAGCAGTACTTC
CASSEATGTTSYEQYF
>.|TRBJ1-5|.|TRBV30
TGTGCCTGGGCGACGGGGGGCAATCAGCCCCAGCATTTT
CAWATGGNQPQHF
>once|TRBJ1-6|.|TRBV7-9
TGTGCCAGCAGCGTTACAGGGTCTTCACCCCTCCACTTT
CASSVTGSSPLHF